Presented here are 18 T cell receptor beta chains from one specimen sequenced in a study of blood T cell repertoires in COVID-19 (dated by TCRdb to 2020 to 2021). Library prep was done by the immunoSEQ multiplex PCR assay. TCRdb limited this immuneACCESS table to in-frame rearrangements with V and J called. A share of clones is missing; checked studies link under half to unresolved V genes, and the rest is unexplained. The sample has 150,000 to 200,000 clones on record, roughly 80% of them singletons. The ten most abundant clones make up 4.5% to 6.5% of the sample. Sequencing input: peripheral blood. Source of these receptors: a woman under 40 with acute or convalescent COVID-19.

The chain combines TRBV19 with TRBJ2-7; 9 positions match TRBD1. V dropped 11 bases and J dropped 6; count of bases not matched to a gene: 14. The CDR3 extends over 14 amino acids. CDR1 is LNHDA, CDR2 SQIVND, per germline (reference sequence). In nucleotides, the CDR3 is TGTGCCTCCGAAACGGGACAGGGACTGGGCGAGCAGTACTTC. Its protein is CASETGQGLGEQYF. Supplemented by reference TRBV19 and TRBJ2-7, the full variable domain reads DGGITQSPKYLFRKEGQNVTLSCEQNLNHDAMYWYRQDPGQGLRLIYYSQIVNDFQKGDIAEGYSVSREKKESFPLTVTSAQKNPTAFYLCASETGQGLGEQYFGPGTRLTVT.

This chain joins TRBV9 and TRBJ1-2; maybe TRBD1 (5 bases). Trimming pared 5 bases from V and 7 bases from J, leaving 12 bases between. CDR3 length: 12 amino acids. Germline V gives CDR1 SGDLS, CDR2 YYNGEE. The CDR3 DNA sequence: TGTGCCAGCAGTGACCAAAGGGGTGGCTACACCTTC. It translates to CASSDQRGGYTF.

The chain combines TRBV6-5 with TRBJ1-2; unclear D gene. The CDR3 extends over 11 amino acids. Germline CDR1 reads MNHEY; CDR2 reads SVGAGI. With 7 bases removed from V and 6 bases from J, the gap between germline ends came to 9 bases. The CDR3 sequence is CASTGLNGYTF. The DNA of the CDR3 is TGTGCCAGCACCGGACTCAATGGCTACACCTTC.

Turning to this clone: Relative to the germline gene, one junction end is altered; a read error may explain this. This rearrangement joins TRBV5-1 to TRBJ2-4; 11 bases are shared with TRBD2. Germline V gives CDR1 SGHRS, CDR2 YFSETQ. This CDR3 contains 12 residues. Written as DNA, the CDR3 is TGCGCCAGCGGATACCTAGCGGGAGGTTTGGTTTTC. The encoded protein is CASGYLAGGLVF.

V usage is TRBV5-1 and J usage is TRBJ2-7; the match to TRBD1 covers 7 bases. The V gene end was trimmed by 0 bases and the J gene end by 3 bases; junction bases not matched to a gene: 3. Germline V CDR1 and CDR2: SGHRS, YFSETQ. The CDR3 totals 14 residues. The CDR3 region is CASSLDAGGYEQYF. CDR3 DNA sequence: TGCGCCAGCAGCTTGGATGCAGGGGGCTACGAGCAGTACTTC.

The chain employs TRBV18 and TRBJ1-6; no clear D. The germline V and J ends were trimmed by 2 bases and 4 bases, with 6 bases remaining between them. This CDR3 is built from 14 residues. Germline CDR1 reads KGHSH; CDR2 reads LQKENI. The CDR3 spells CASSPLDYNSPLHF. The DNA of the CDR3 is TGTGCCAGCTCACCATTAGATTATAATTCACCCCTCCACTTT.

This clone was detected a few times. This chain links TRBV15 with TRBJ2-3; 8 bases are a match to TRBD1. The CDR3 extends over 15 amino acids. Germline CDR1 LNHNV, CDR2 YYDKDF (reference sequence). Germline trimming cut 0 bases from V and 4 bases from J; bases unmatched to any gene: 3. The CDR3 is CATSRDQGAADTQYF. The CDR3 DNA follows: TGTGCCACCAGCAGAGACCAGGGGGCCGCAGATACGCAGTATTTT.

The sample holds a few counts of this clone. The rearrangement joins TRBV14 to TRBJ2-1; 9 nucleotides line up with TRBD2. CDR1 is SGHDN and CDR2 is FVKESK in the germline V gene. The CDR3 consists of 17 residues. Germline trimming cut 0 bases from V and 4 bases from J; bases unmatched to any gene: 7. This CDR3 reads CASSQDRREGRYNEQFF. The CDR3 coding sequence is TGTGCCAGCAGCCAAGATAGGCGGGAGGGCCGTTACAATGAGCAGTTCTTC.

The rearrangement links TRBV6-5 to TRBJ2-1; a weak D match, TRBD2 (5 bases). With 8 bases removed from V and 6 bases from J, the gap between germline ends came to 20 bases. The CDR3 is made up of 15 amino acids. Germline CDR1 reads MNHEY; CDR2 reads SVGAGI. CDR3 loop: CASGSLASAGNEQFF. In DNA form, the CDR3 reads TGTGCCAGCGGAAGTCTAGCCTCAGCCGGCAATGAGCAGTTCTTC.

This sequence joins TRBV27 and TRBJ1-5; 7 bases are a match to TRBD1. The trim removed 5 bases at V and 6 bases at J, leaving 13 bases unmatched. The CDR3 spans 16 residues. The V gene's germline CDR1 is MNHEY and CDR2 SMNVEV (reference sequence). CDR3 loop: CASSPPGQIPGQPQHF. CDR3 coding DNA: TGTGCCAGCAGTCCGCCGGGACAGATACCCGGTCAGCCCCAGCATTTT.

V usage is TRBV5-1 and J usage is TRBJ2-2; maybe TRBD1 (6 bases). There are 18 residues in the CDR3. V shed 0 bases and J shed 2 bases, with 17 bases lying between them. CDR1 is SGHRS, CDR2 YFSETQ, per germline. The CDR3 DNA follows: TGCGCCAGCAGCTTGGTGGGAACAACAGGGATAAACACCGGGGAGCTGTTTTTT. Protein sequence: CASSLVGTTGINTGELFF.

The chain couples TRBV25-1 to TRBJ1-1; 8 nucleotides align to TRBD1. V was pared by 3 bases and J by 1 base, with 7 bases of the junction left unmatched. The CDR3 has 16 amino acids. Germline V CDR1 and CDR2: MGHDK, SYGVNS. The CDR3 region is CASSDPSGTGNTEAFF. The CDR3 coding sequence is TGTGCCAGCAGTGACCCCTCCGGGACAGGGAACACTGAAGCTTTCTTT.

V and J are TRBV7-9 and TRBJ2-5; D remains ambiguous. Per germline, CDR1 SEHNR and CDR2 FQNEAQ (reference sequence). This CDR3 is built from 11 residues. Trimming took 3 bases from V and 5 from J, leaving 4 bases between them. The CDR3 spells CASSFVETQYF. CDR3 DNA: TGTGCCAGCAGCTTCGTGGAGACCCAGTACTTC.

V usage is TRBV27 and J usage is TRBJ1-2; D not resolved. This CDR3 contains 12 residues. V lost 5 bases to trimming and J lost 3 bases, with 7 bases between them. Germline V lookup: CDR1 MNHEY, CDR2 SMNVEV (reference sequence). The CDR3, as DNA: TGTGCCAGCAGTAACCGGGACTATGGCTACACCTTC. Protein sequence: CASSNRDYGYTF.

This chain links TRBV28 with TRBJ1-2, with TRBD1 as a possible D gene (6 bases). From germline, CDR1 is MDHEN and CDR2 SYDVKM. Trimming took 8 bases from V and 2 from J, leaving 12 bases between them. The CDR3 is 13 amino acids. The CDR3 nucleotides read TGTGCCAGCGGGGGCGGCAAGAACTATGGCTACACCTTC. Its protein product is CASGGGKNYGYTF.

The V gene is TRBV20-1, the J gene TRBJ1-5; 7 bases map to TRBD1. The CDR3 loop spans 14 amino acids. V trimming: 3 bases; J trimming: 3 bases; junction bases outside the gene matches: 5. Germline-derived CDR1 and CDR2 are DFQATT and SNEGSKA (reference sequence). The CDR3 DNA reads as TGCAGTGCTAGTTCCGACAGGGACAATCAGCCCCAGCATTTT. This gives the protein CSASSDRDNQPQHF.

This clone appeared a single time. This rearrangement joins TRBV9 to TRBJ1-2; tentative D call: TRBD1 (5 bases). The germline CDR1 and CDR2 sequences are SGDLS and YYNGEE. The CDR3 contains 15 residues. Trimming stripped 3 bases from V and 4 bases from J, with 16 bases between. CDR3 region: CASSGDSRVSYGYTF. The CDR3 DNA reads as TGTGCCAGCAGCGGCGACAGCCGGGTTTCCTATGGCTACACCTTC.

The chain employs TRBV6-5 and TRBJ1-2; possible D gene TRBD1, 5 bases. V lost 10 bases, J lost 1 base, and 13 bases lay in between. Per germline, CDR1 MNHEY and CDR2 SVGAGI. This CDR3 is 13 amino acids long. CDR3 residues: CATNSRVNYGYTF. Here the CDR3 DNA reads TGTGCCACCAACTCCAGGGTTAACTATGGCTACACCTTC.